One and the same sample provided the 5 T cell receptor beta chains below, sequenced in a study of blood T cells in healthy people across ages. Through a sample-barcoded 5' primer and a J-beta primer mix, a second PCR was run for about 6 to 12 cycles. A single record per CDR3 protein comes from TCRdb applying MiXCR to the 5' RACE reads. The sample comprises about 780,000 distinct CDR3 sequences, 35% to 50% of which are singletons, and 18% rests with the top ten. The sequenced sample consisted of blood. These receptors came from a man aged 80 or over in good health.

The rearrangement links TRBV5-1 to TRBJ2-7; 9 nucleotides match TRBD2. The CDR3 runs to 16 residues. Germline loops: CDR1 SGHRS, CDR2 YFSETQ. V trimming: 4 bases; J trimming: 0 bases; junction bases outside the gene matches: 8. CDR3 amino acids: CASSPAGGVNSYEQYF. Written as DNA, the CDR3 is TGCGCCAGCAGCCCGGCGGGAGGGGTGAACTCCTACGAGCAGTACTTC.

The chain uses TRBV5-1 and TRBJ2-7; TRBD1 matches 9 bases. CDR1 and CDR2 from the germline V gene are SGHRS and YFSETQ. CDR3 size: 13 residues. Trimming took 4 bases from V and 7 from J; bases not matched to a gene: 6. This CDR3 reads CASSTTGGEEQYF. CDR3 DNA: TGCGCCAGCAGCACGACAGGGGGTGAGGAGCAGTACTTC.

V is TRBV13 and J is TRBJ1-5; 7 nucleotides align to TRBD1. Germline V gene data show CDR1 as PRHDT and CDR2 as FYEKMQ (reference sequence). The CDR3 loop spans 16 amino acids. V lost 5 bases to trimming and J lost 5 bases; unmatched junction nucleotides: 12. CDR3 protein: CASSQRDRNRDQPQHF. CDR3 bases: TGTGCCAGCAGCCAGCGGGACAGAAATCGTGATCAGCCCCAGCATTTT.

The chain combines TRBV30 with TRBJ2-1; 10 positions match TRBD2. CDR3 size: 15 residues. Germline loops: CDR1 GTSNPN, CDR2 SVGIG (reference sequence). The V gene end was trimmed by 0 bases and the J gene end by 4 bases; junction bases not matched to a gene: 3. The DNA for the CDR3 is TGTGCCTGGAGTGTCTCTAGCGGGGGTTACAATGAGCAGTTCTTC. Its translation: CAWSVSSGGYNEQFF.

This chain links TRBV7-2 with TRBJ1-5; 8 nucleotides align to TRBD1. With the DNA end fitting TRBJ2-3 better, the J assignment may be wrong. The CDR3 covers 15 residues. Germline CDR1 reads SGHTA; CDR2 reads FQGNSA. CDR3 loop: CASSREGQGNQPQYF. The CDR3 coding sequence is TGTGCCAGCAGCCGGGAAGGACAGGGAAATCAGCCCCAGTATTTT.